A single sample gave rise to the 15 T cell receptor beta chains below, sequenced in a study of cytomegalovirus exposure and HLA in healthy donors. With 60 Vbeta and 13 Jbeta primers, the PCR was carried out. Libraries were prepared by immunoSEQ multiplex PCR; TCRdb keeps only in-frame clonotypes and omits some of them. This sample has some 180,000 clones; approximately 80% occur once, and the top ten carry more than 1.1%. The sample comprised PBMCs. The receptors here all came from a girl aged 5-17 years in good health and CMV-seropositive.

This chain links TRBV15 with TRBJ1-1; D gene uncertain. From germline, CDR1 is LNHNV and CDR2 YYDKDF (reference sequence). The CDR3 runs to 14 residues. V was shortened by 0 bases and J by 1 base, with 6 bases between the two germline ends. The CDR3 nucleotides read TGTGCCACCAGCAGAGAGACACAGAACACTGAAGCTTTCTTT. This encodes CATSRETQNTEAFF.

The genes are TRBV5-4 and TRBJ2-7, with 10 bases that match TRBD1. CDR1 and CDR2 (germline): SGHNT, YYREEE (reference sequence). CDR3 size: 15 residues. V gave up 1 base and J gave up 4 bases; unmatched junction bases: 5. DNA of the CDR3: TGTGCCAGCAGCTTGCGCGACAGGGGGCTATACGAGCAGTACTTC. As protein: CASSLRDRGLYEQYF.

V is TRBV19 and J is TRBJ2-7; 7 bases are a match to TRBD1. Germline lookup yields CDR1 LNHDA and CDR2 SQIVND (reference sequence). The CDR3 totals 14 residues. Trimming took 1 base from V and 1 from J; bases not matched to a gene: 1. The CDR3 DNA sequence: TGTGCCAGTAGTATAGCACAGGGGTCCTACGAGCAGTACTTC. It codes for CASSIAQGSYEQYF.

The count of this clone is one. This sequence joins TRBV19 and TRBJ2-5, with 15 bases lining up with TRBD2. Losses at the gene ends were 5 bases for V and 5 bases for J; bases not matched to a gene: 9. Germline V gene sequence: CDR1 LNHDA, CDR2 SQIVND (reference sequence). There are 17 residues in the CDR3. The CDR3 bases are TGTGCCAGTAGTCCGGGACTAGCGGGAGGCCGAGGTGAGACCCAGTACTTC. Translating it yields CASSPGLAGGRGETQYF.

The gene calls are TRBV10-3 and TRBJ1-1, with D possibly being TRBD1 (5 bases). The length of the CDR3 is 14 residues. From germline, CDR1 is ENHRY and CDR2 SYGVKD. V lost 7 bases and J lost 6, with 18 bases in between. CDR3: CAIIEEGTGAEAFF. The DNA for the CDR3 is TGTGCCATCATCGAGGAAGGTACAGGTGCTGAAGCTTTCTTT.

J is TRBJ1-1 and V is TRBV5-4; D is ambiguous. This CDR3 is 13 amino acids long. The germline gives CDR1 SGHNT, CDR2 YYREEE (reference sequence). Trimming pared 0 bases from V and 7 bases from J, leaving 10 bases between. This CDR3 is CASSLVAGGEAFF. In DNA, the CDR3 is TGTGCCAGCAGCTTGGTGGCAGGAGGTGAAGCTTTCTTT.

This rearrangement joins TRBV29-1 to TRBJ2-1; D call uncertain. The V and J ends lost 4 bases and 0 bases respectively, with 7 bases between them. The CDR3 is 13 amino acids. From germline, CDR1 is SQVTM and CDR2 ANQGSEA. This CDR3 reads CSVGQSSYNEQFF. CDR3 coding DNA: TGCAGCGTTGGGCAAAGCTCCTACAATGAGCAGTTCTTC.

This CDR3 reads CASSRQGGWAGANVLTF. The DNA of the CDR3 is TGCGCCAGCAGTCGACAGGGAGGATGGGCTGGGGCCAACGTCCTGACTTTC. The chain is built from TRBV10-2 and TRBJ2-6, with D perhaps matching TRBD1 (7 bases). V lost 5 bases to trimming and J lost 2 bases, with 16 bases between them. The CDR3 runs to 17 residues. Germline loops: CDR1 WSHSY, CDR2 SAAADI.

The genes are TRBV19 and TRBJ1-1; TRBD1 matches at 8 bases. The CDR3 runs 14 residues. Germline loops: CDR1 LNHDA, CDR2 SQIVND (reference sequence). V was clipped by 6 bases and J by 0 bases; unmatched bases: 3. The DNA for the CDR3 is TGTGCCAGTAGACGACAGGGGATGAACACTGAAGCTTTCTTT. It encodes CASRRQGMNTEAFF.

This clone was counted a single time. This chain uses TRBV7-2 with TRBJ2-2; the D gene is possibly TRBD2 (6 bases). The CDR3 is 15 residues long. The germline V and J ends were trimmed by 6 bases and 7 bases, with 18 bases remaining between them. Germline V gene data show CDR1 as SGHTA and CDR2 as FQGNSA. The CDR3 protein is CASSKGTRGNGELFF. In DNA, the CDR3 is TGTGCCAGCAGTAAAGGGACGCGGGGCAACGGGGAGCTGTTTTTT. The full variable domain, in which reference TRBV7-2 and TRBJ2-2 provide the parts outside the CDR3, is GAGVSQSPSNKVTEKGKDVELRCDPISGHTALYWYRQSLGQGLEFLIYFQGNSAPDKSGLPSDRFSAERTGGSVSTLTIQRTQQEDSAVYLCASSKGTRGNGELFFGEGSRLTVL.

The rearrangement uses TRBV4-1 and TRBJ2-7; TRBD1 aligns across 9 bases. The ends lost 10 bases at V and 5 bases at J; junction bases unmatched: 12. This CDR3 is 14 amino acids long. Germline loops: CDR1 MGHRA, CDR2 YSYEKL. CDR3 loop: CATNPGQGYNEQYF. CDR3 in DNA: TGCGCCACAAACCCGGGACAGGGTTACAACGAGCAGTACTTC.

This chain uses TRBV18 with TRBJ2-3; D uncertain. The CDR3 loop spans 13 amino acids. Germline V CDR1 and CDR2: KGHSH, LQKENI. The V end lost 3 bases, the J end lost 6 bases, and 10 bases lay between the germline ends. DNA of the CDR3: TGTGCCAGCTCACCGCTGACACCCGATACGCAGTATTTT. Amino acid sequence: CASSPLTPDTQYF. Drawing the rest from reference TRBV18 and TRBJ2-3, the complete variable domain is NAGVMQNPRHLVRRRGQEARLRCSPMKGHSHVYWYRQLPEEGLKFMVYLQKENIIDESGMPKERFSAEFPKEGPSILRIQQVVRGDSAAYFCASSPLTPDTQYFGPGTRLTVL.

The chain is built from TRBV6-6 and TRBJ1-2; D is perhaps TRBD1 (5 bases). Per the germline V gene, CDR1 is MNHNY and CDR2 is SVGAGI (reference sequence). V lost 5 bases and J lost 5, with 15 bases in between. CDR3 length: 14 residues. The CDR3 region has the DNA TGTGCCAGCAGTCTCGCAGGGAAGGATTATGGCTACACCTTC. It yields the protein CASSLAGKDYGYTF.

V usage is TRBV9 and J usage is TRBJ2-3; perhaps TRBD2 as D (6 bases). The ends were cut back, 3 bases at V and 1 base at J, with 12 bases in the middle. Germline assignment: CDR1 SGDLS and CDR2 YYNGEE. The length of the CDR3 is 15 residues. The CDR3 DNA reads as TGTGCCAGCAGCGACCGGGACTTCCGCACAGATACGCAGTATTTT. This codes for CASSDRDFRTDTQYF.

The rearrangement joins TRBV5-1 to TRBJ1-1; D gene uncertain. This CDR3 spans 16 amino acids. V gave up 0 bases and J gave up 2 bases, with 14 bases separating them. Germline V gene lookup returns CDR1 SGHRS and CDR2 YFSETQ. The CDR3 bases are TGCGCCAGCAGCTTGGCCTCGAGGACGGGAAACACTGAAGCTTTCTTT. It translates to CASSLASRTGNTEAFF. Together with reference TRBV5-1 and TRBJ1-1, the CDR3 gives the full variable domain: KAGVTQTPRYLIKTRGQQVTLSCSPISGHRSVSWYQQTPGQGLQFLFEYFSETQRNKGNFPGRFSGRQFSNSRSEMNVSTLELGDSALYLCASSLASRTGNTEAFFGQGTRLTVV.